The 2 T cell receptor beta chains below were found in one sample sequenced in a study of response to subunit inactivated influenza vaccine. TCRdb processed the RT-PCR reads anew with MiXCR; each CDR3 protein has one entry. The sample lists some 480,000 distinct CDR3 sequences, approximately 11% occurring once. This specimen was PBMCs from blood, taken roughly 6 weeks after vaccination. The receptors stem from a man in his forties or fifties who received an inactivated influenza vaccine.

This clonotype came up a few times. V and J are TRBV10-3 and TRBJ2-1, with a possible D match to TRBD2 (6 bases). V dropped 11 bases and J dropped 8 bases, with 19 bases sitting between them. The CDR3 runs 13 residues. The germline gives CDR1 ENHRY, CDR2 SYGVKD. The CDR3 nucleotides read TGTGCCGTACAACGAAAAGGCGGGGATGAGCAGTTCTTC. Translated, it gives CAVQRKGGDEQFF.

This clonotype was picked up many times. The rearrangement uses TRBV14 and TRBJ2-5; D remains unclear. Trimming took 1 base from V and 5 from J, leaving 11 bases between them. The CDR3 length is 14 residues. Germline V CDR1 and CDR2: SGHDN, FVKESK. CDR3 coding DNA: TGTGCCAGCAGCCAAGGGGCCCGTAGTGAGACCCAGTACTTC. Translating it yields CASSQGARSETQYF.